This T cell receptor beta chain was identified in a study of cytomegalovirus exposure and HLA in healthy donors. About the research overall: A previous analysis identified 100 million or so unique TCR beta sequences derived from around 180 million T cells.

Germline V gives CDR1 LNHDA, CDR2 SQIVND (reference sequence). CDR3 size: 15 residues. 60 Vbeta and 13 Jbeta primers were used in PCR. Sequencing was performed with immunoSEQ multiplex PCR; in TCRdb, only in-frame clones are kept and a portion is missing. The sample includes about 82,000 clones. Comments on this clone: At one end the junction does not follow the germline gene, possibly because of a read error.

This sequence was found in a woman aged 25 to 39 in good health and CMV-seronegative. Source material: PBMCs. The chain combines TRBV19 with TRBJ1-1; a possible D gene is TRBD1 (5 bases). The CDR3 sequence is CASSILPGMNTEDFF. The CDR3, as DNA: TGTGCCAGTAGTATCCTCCCAGGGATGAACACTGAAGATTTCTTT.